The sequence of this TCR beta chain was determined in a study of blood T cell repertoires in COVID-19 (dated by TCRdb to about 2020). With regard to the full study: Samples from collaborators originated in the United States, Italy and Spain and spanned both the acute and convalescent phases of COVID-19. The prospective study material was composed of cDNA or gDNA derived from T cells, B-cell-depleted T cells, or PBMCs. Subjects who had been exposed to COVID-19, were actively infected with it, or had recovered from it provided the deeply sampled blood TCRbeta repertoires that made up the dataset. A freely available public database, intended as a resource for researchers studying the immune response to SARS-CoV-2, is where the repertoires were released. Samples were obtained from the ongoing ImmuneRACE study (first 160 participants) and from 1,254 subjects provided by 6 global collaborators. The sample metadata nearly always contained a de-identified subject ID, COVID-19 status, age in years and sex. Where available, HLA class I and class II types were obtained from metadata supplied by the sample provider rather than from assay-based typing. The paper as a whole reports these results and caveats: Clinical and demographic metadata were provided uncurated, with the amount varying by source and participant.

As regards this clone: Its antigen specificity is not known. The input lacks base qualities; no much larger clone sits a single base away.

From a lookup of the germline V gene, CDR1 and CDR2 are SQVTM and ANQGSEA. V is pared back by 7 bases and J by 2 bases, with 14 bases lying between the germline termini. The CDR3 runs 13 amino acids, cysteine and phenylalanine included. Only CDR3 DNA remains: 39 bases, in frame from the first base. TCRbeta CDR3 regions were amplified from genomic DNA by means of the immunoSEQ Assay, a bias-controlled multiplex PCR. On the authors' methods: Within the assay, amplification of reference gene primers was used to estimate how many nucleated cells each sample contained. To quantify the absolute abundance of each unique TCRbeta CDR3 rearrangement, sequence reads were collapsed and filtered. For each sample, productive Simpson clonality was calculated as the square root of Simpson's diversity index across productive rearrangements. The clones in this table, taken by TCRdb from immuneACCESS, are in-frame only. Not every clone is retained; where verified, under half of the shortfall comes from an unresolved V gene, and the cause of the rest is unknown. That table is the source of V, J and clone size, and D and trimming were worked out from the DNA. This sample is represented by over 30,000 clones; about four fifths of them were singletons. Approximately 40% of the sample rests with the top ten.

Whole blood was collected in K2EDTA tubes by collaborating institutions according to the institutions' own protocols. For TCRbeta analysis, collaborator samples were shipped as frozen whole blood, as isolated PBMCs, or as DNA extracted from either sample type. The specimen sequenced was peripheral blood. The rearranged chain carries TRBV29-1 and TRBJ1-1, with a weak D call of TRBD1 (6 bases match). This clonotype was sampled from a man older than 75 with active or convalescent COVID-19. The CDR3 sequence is CSAPGQINTEAFF. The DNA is TGCAGCGCCCCAGGACAGATCAACACTGAAGCTTTCTTT.